This T cell receptor beta chain appears in the sequencing data of a study of Ad26.COV2.S vaccination and SARS-CoV-2 variants (dated by TCRdb to the early 2020s). Turning to the overall study: Donors in the vaccine arm were drawn from COV1001, a phase I-IIa trial of Ad26.COV2.S in healthy adults that was multicentre, randomized, double-blind and placebo-controlled. Ad26.COV2.S was administered intramuscularly at 5 x 10^10 or 1 x 10^11 viral particles, either as a single shot or as two shots given 56 days apart. Sequencing of the TCRbeta repertoire served to evaluate the specificity and breadth of SARS-CoV-2-reactive T cell receptors following Ad26.COV2.S vaccination. The TCR-sequenced set comprised around 30 samples: some 19 Ad26.COV2.S vaccine recipients, 5 placebo recipients and 8 SARS-CoV-2 convalescent individuals. Participants in the trial were split at random into five groups of five each, receiving low-dose or high-dose Ad26.COV2.S once or twice, or else placebo on both occasions. Blinding of investigators to trial group allocation was maintained during experiments and outcome assessment.

The immunoSEQ Assay was the method used to sequence TCRbeta CDR3 regions. After extraction, genomic DNA underwent amplification by bias-controlled multiplex PCR, followed by high-throughput sequencing. Per the authors' processing: To quantify the absolute abundance of every unique TCRbeta CDR3 region, sequences were collapsed and filtered. T cell fraction was estimated by normalization of TCRbeta template counts to usable DNA, with usable DNA being measured through amplification of reference genes present in all nucleated cells. Repertoire TCRs were annotated as SARS-CoV-2-specific by exact matching of V gene, CDR3 amino acid sequence and J gene to a known reactive TCR set. MIRA supplied the reference SARS-CoV-2 TCR set, which was filtered for enrichment in COVID-19-positive ImmuneCODE repertoires so that public or cross-reactive TCRs were removed. Using the MIRA antigens, annotated TCRs were further analysed by specific ORF or by position within an ORF. Depth was the summed frequency of annotated unique rearrangements, while breadth was defined as annotated unique rearrangements over total unique productive rearrangements. Group comparisons of TCR breadth used two-sided Wilcoxon rank-sum tests. TCRdb took this table from immuneACCESS and kept in-frame rearrangements with V and J called. Such tables lack part of the clones; where checked against another copy, unresolved V genes explain under half of the gap, and the rest is unexplained. V and J calls and clone size are as listed in that table; D and trimming were resolved from the DNA. In all, the sample holds over 300,000 clones, and about 80% of those were seen once. The ten top clones hold about 7.4% of the sample.

The treatment or condition label, as the study defines it: roughly 18 received Ad26.COV2.S at low or high dose, single or two shots; 5 received placebo; per-sample allocation not given. For vaccine and placebo recipients, repertoires were sequenced using samples collected on day 63 after the first injection. Between 29 July and 7 August 2020, Cohort 1b enrolled some 25 adults aged 18-55 years at one site in Boston, USA. As a vaccine, Ad26.COV2.S was a replication-incompetent adenovirus type 26 vector that expressed a prefusion-stabilized SARS-CoV-2 spike protein derived from the original Wuhan strain. From its cysteine to its phenylalanine, the CDR3 spans 15 amino acids. The DNA shown is the 45-base CDR3, in frame from base 1. CDR1 and CDR2 (LGHNA, YNFKEQ) derive from the germline V gene. At the junction V is shortened by 1 base and J by 3 bases; bases outside the gene matches: 3. Beyond this particular receptor, the publication reports: Vaccine and placebo recipients had similar non-spike TCR breadth, a finding consistent with the vaccine containing only spike. After vaccination, substantial breadth of spike-specific CD8+ and CD4+ T cell responses was reported. Ad26.COV2.S recipients had higher spike-specific TCR breadth than placebo recipients (P = 0.0014). It was noted by the authors that total T cell responses may have been underestimated by the TCR breadth and depth analyses. The study was not powered for comparison of responses between vaccine doses or regimens.

Of note for this clone: Its antigen is currently not known. Base-call qualities are not available, and no considerably larger clone is one nucleotide away.

The sequenced sample was peripheral blood, obtained in a trial of Ad26.COV2.S vaccine versus placebo. This receptor chain uses TRBV4-2 and TRBJ2-1; TRBD2 matches 7 bases in the middle. This TCR was recovered from a person between 18 and 65 years old who received the Ad26.COV2.S COVID-19 vaccine or a placebo. The nucleotide sequence reads TGTGCCAGCAGCCAAGCGCTAGCGGACTACAATGAGCAGTTCTTC. It specifies CASSQALADYNEQFF.